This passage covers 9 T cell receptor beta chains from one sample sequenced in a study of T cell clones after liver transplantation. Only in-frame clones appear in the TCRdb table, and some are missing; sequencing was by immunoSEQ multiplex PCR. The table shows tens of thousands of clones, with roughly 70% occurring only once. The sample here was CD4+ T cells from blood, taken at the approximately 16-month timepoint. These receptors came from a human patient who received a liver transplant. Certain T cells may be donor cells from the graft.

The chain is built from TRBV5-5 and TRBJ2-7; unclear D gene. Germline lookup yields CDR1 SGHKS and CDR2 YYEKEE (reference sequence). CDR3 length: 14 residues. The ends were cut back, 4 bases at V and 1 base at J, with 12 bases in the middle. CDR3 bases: TGTGCCAGCAGCCTCGTACCGAATTCCTACGAGCAGTACGTC. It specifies CASSLVPNSYEQYV.

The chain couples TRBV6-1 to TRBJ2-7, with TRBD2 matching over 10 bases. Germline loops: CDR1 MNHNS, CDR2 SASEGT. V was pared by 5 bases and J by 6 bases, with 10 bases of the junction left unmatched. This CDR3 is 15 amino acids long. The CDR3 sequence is CASSPPGLADIEQYV. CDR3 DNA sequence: TGTGCCAGCAGTCCACCCGGACTAGCGGACATCGAGCAGTACGTC.

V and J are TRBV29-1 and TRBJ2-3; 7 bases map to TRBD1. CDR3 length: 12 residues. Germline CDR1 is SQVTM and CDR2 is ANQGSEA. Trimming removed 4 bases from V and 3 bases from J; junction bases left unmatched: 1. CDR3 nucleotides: TGCAGCGTTGGACAGGGTACAGATACGCAGTATTTT. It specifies CSVGQGTDTQYF.

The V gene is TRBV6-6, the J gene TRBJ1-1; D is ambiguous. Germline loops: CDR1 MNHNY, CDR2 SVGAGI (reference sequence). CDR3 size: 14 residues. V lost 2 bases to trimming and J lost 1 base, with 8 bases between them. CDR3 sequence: CASSYTGRNTEAFF. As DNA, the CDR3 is TGTGCCAGCAGTTACACGGGGAGGAACACTGAAGCTTTCTTT.

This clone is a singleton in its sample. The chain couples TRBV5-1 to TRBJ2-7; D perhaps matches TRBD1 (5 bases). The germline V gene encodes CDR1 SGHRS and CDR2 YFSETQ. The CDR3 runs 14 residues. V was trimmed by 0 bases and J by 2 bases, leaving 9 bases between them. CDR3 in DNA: TGCGCCAGCAGCTTGGACCTAGGGGCCTACGAGCAGTACGTC. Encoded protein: CASSLDLGAYEQYV.

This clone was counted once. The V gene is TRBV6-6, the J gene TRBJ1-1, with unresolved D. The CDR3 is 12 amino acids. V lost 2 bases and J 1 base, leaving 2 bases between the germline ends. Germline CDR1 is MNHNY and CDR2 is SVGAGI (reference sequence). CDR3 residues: CASSYRNTEAFF. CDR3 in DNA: TGTGCCAGCAGTTACAGGAACACTGAAGCTTTCTTT.

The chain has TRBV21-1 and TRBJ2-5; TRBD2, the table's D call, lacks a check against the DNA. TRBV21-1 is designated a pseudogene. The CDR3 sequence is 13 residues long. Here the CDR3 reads CASPAARKETQYF. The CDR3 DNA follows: TGTGCCAGCCCGGCGGCTAGAAAGGAGACCCAGTACTTC.

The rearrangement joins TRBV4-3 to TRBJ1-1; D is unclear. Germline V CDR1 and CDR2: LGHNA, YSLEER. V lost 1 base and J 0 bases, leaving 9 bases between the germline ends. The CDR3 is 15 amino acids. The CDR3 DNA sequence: TGCGCCAGCAGCCAAGGACCGACTATGAACACTGAAGCTTTCTTT. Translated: CASSQGPTMNTEAFF.

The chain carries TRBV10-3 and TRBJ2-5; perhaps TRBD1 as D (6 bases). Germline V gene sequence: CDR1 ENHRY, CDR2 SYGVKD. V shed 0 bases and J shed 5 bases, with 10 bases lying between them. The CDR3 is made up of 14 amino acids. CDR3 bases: TGTGCCATCAGTGAGTCGGGGGCTGGGGAGACCCAGTACTTC. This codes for CAISESGAGETQYF.